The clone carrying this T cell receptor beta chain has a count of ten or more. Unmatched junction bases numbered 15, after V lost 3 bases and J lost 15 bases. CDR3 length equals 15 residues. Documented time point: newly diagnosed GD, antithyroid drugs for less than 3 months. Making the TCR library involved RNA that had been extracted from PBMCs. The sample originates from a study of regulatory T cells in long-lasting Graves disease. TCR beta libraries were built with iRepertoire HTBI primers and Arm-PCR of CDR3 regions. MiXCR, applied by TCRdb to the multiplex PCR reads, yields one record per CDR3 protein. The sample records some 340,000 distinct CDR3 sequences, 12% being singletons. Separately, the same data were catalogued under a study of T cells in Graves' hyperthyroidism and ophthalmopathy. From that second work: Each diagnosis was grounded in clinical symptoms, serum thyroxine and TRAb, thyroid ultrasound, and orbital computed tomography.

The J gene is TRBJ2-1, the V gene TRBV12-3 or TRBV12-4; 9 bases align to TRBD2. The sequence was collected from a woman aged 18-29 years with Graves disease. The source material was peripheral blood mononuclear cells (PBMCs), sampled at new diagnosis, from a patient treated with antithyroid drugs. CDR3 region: CASSFIPSGDGERFF. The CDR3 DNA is TGTGCCAGCAGTTTCATCCCTAGCGGGGATGGAGAGAGGTTCTTC.